This T cell receptor beta chain was sequenced during a study of tumor-infiltrating lymphocytes in localized non-small cell lung cancer (dated by TCRdb to about 2021). Some background on the complete study: The cohort included patients whose samples were collected after neoadjuvant chemotherapy, as well as both smokers and never-smokers and several histologies. The overall ICON cohort comprised 150 surgical patients with localized non-small cell lung cancer whose tumors were resected. A total of 55 or so patients were included in the paired tumor versus uninvolved lung comparison of immunoSEQ T-cell fraction. Each patient contributed resected tumor tissue and uninvolved lung tissue from the same patient, described as non-adjacent to the tumor. Flow cytometry, multiplex immunofluorescence, RNA-seq, exome sequencing and proteomics were applied to the same patients as TCR sequencing, which was one of several integrated assays. On the study overall, not on this receptor specifically: Assay coverage differed among patients according to how much tissue was available, so only a subset of the cohort had TCR sequencing. Because different assays used different pieces of the same tissue, technical variation could not be distinguished from intratumor heterogeneity. TCR-derived T-cell fraction did not differ between the flow cytometry-defined immunotypes IM1 (good prognosis) and IM2 (poor prognosis). Higher T cell infiltration in tumors than in uninvolved lung tissue was supported by TCRbeta sequencing, consistent with immunofluorescence CD3 counts.

Remarks on this clone: There is no known antigen for this receptor. No much larger clone exists at a distance of one base, and base qualities are not known.

Deletion took 0 bases off V and 5 bases off J, with a span of 5 bases between the germline ends. CDR1 is given as SGHNT and CDR2 as YYREEE, both from the germline V gene (reference sequence). Counted from cysteine to phenylalanine, this CDR3 has 13 amino acids. The DNA shown is the 39-base CDR3, in frame from base 1. The T-cell fraction in tumor and uninvolved lung tissue was provided by TCR sequencing with the immunoSEQ assay. On the study's bioinformatics: For survival analysis, patients were divided into high (upper tertile) and low (lower two tertiles) T-cell fraction groups, which were compared by log-rank test. A signed-rank test was used to test paired tumor versus uninvolved lung differences in T-cell fraction. TCRdb's version of the immuneACCESS table is confined to in-frame rearrangements and falls short of the full clone set. An unresolved V gene accounts for under half of the shortfall where checked; the remainder is of unknown origin. That table is the source of V, J and clone size, and D and trimming were worked out from the DNA. In this sample the table shows about 3,600 clones, roughly three fifths of which occur a single time. The ten largest clones capture 10% to 15% of the sample.

Enrollment in ICON was initiated in early 2016, and the last patient was enrolled in 2018. Fresh tumor and matched uninvolved tissue for in-depth immune analyses, including TCR sequencing, were collected from a subcohort of approximately 82 patients. DNA for TCR sequencing was isolated from bulk tissue, and no cell sorting was done. This sequence originates from a human donor with non-small cell lung cancer. The specimen sequenced was uninvolved lung tissue not adjacent to the tumor. The sequence joins TRBV5-4 to TRBJ1-4, with no reliable assignment of the D segment. The CDR3 reads as follows: CASSLVQNEKLFF. The bases read TGTGCCAGCAGCTTGGTGCAGAATGAAAAACTGTTTTTT.